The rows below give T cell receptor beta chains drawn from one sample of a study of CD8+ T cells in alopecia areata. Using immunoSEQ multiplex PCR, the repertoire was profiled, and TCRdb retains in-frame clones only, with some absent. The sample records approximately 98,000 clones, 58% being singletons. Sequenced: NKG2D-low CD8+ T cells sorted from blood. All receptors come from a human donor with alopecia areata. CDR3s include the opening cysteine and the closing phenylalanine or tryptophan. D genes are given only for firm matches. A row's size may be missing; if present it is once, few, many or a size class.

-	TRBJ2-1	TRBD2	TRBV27	TGTGCCAGCAGTTTTGGGGCTAGCGGCACCTACAATGAGCAGTTCTTC	CASSFGASGTYNEQFF
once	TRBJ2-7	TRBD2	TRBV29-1	TGCAGCGTTGAAACTAGCGATTACTACGAGCAGTACTTC	CSVETSDYYEQYF
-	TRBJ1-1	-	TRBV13	TGTGCCAGCAGCTTACGGGCGACGGTCCCCACTGAAGCTTTCTTT	CASSLRATVPTEAFF
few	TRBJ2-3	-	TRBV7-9	TGTGCCAGCAGCCAAAGGGGGGTCGCAGATACGCAGTATTTT	CASSQRGVADTQYF
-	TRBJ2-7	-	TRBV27	TGTGCCAGCAGTTCCTTGGACAGCTCCGAGCAGTACTTC	CASSSLDSSEQYF
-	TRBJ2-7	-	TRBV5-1	TGCGCCAGCAGCTTCGGGGGCGACGAGCAGTACTTC	CASSFGGDEQYF
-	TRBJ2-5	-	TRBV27	TGTGCCAGCAGTTTATTCAGTGGAGAGACCCAGTACTTC	CASSLFSGETQYF
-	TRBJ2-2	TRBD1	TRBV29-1	TGCAGCGCATTAGACAGGGGACGAAGCACCGGGGAGCTGTTTTTT	CSALDRGRSTGELFF
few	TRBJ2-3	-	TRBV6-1	TGTGCCAGCGAGGGGAACACAGATACGCAGTATTTT	CASEGNTDTQYF
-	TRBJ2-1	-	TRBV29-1	TGCAGCGTTCCTCCACCATCCTACAATGAGCAGTTCTTC	CSVPPPSYNEQFF
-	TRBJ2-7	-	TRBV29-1	TGCAGCGTTGAAACGTACCAGGGTAAACCCTACGAGCAGTACTTC	CSVETYQGKPYEQYF
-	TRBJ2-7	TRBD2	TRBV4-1	TGCGCCAGCAGCCCTTGGACTAGCGGCTACGAGCAGTACTTC	CASSPWTSGYEQYF
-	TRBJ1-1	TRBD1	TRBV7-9	TGTGCCAGCAGTCAGGGGGACACTGAAGCTTTCTTT	CASSQGDTEAFF
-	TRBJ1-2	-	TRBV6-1	TGTGCCACTCAGATCCCACCAGGGAACTATGGCTACACCTTC	CATQIPPGNYGYTF
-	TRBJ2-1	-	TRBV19	TGTGCCAGTAGAAAGAGGGGAGACCGGGACACAGAGCAGTTCTTC	CASRKRGDRDTEQFF
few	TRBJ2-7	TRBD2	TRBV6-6	TGTGCCAGCAGTGAGACGGGAGGGCCCCACGAGCAGTACTTC	CASSETGGPHEQYF
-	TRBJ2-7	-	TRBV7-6	TGTGCCAGCAGCTCCCGGCCTGATCAGAGGGGCGAGCAGTACTTC	CASSSRPDQRGEQYF
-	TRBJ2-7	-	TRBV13	TGTGCCAGCAGCCCCCTGGTGTCGGGAAACGAGCAGTACTTC	CASSPLVSGNEQYF
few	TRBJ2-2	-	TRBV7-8	TGTGCCAGCAGCCAGAAGAGCTATCGCACCGGGGAGCTGTTTTTT	CASSQKSYRTGELFF
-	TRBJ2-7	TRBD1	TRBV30	TGTGCCTGGGACAGGGCGTCCGAGCAGTACTTC	CAWDRASEQYF
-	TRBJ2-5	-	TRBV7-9	TGTGCCAGCAGCTTAGGCATGGACCTACTTGGAGGAGAGACCCAGTACTTC	CASSLGMDLLGGETQYF
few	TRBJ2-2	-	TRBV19	TGTGCCAGTTTTACAGACCGAACCGGGGAGCTGTTTTTT	CASFTDRTGELFF
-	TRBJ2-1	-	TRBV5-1	TGCGCCAGCAGCCAAAGCCCGGGAGCTCAGTACAATGAGCAGTTCTTC	CASSQSPGAQYNEQFF
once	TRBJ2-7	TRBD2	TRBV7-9	TGTGCCAGCAGCTCAACAAACGTTGCTAGCGGAAGAGCCTACGAGCAGTACTTC	CASSSTNVASGRAYEQYF
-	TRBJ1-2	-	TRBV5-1	TGCGCCAGCAGCTTGGCCGTCAGCAGGGCCAACTATGGCTACACCTTC	CASSLAVSRANYGYTF
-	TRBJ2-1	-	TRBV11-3	TGTGCCAGCAGCTTAGATTCCTGGTCCCGGGGGTCCTACAATGAGCAGTTCTTC	CASSLDSWSRGSYNEQFF
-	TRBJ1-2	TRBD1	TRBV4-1	TGCGCCAGCAGCCAAATGACAGGGTCTTATGGCTACACCTTC	CASSQMTGSYGYTF
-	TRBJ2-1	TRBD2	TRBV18	TGTGCCAGCTCACCCTTGACTAGCGGGAGTCGACGGCTTCATGAGCAGTTCTTC	CASSPLTSGSRRLHEQFF
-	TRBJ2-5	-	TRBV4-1	TGCGCCAGCAGCCAAGGTAATCCGGGAGAGACCCAGTACTTC	CASSQGNPGETQYF
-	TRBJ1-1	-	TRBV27	TGTGCCAGCAGTCCCGGCCCGCGGGCTGAAGCTTTCTTT	CASSPGPRAEAFF
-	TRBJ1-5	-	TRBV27	TGTGCCAGCAGTGAAGGGGGGAATCAGCCCCAGCATTTT	CASSEGGNQPQHF
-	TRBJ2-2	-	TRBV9	TGTGCCAGCAGAACGGACGGGGACACCGGGGAGCTGTTTTTT	CASRTDGDTGELFF
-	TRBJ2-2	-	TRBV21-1	TGTGCCAGCAGCAAAACCGGGACTAGCGTTAACACCGGGGAGCTGTTTTTT	CASSKTGTSVNTGELFF
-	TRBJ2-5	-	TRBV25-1	TGTGCCAGCAGTGACTCCCGAGAGACCCAGTACTTC	CASSDSRETQYF
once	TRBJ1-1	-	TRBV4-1	TGCGCCAGCAGCCAGCTAACATCGGGGGGCTTCACTGAAGCTTTCTTT	CASSQLTSGGFTEAFF
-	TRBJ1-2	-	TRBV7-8	TGTGCCAGCAGCTTATCTACAGGCCCTAACTATGGCTACACCTTC	CASSLSTGPNYGYTF
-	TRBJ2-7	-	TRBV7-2	TGTGCCAGCAGCTTAGGAGTACCGTACGAGCAGTACTTC	CASSLGVPYEQYF
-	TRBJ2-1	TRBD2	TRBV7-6	TGTGCCAGCAGCATCCGACTAGCGGGAGCGGTGGATGAGCAGTTCTTC	CASSIRLAGAVDEQFF
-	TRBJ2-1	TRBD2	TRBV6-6	TGTGCCAGCAGGGATAGCGGGAGGGCCTTCAATGAGCAGTTCTTC	CASRDSGRAFNEQFF
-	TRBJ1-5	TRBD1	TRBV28	TGTGCCAGCAGTCCGGACAGGTCCTTAATCAATCAGCCCCAGCATTTT	CASSPDRSLINQPQHF
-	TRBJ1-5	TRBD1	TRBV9	TGTGCCAGCAGCGAGGGGGCCAGCAATCAGCCCCAGCATTTT	CASSEGASNQPQHF
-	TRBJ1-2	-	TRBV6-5	TGTGCCAGCAGTTATGGGCGGCATGGCTACACCTTC	CASSYGRHGYTF
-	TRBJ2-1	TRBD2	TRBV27	TGTGCCAGCAGTGGGACTAGCGGGAGGCCCAATGAGCAGTTCTTC	CASSGTSGRPNEQFF
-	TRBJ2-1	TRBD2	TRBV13	TGTGCCAGCAGCTTAGCTGGGACTAGCGGGAGTTCCGAGCAGTTCTTC	CASSLAGTSGSSEQFF
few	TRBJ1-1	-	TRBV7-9	TGTGCCAGCAGGCCTACTCGAGGAGCTTTCTTT	CASRPTRGAFF
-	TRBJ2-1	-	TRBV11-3	TGTGCCAGCAGCCAATTACCAGGAGGGGTCAATGAGCAGTTCTTC	CASSQLPGGVNEQFF
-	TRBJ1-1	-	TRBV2	TGTGCCAGCAGTGAAGGGGTTCCAAGGAACACTGAAGCTTTCTTT	CASSEGVPRNTEAFF
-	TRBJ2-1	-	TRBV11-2	TGTGCCAGCAGCTCCTTTTACGGGGGCGGGAATGAGCAGTTCTTC	CASSSFYGGGNEQFF
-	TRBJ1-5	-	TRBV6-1	TGTGCCAGCAGTGAAGAGGAGGGTAAAGGAAGCAATCAGCCCCAGCATTTT	CASSEEEGKGSNQPQHF